These 26 T cell receptor beta chains came from one sample sequenced in a study of blood T cell repertoires in COVID-19. Repertoires were generated with immunoSEQ multiplex PCR, while TCRdb's copy carries only in-frame clones and drops some. The table lists about 63,000 clones, 88% of them singletons, with 4.5% to 5% in the top ten. The sequencing sample was made of peripheral blood. The receptors here all came from a human donor in a cohort sampled during active COVID-19.

The V call is TRBV6-4, the J call TRBJ1-2; no firm D call. The CDR3 has 15 amino acids. V was trimmed by 4 bases and J by 0 bases, leaving 12 bases between them. Germline loops: CDR1 MRHNA, CDR2 SNTAGT. The CDR3, as DNA: TGTGCCAGCAGTGCAAACCCACAAGCTAACTATGGCTACACCTTC. As protein: CASSANPQANYGYTF.

This rearrangement joins TRBV24-1 to TRBJ1-1, with D maybe TRBD1 (6 bases). Between the trimmed V and J ends, which lost 3 bases and 8 bases, there was a span of 12 bases. Germline lookup yields CDR1 KGHDR and CDR2 SFDVKD. This CDR3 contains 13 residues. As DNA, the CDR3 is TGTGCCACCAGTGATGTCGGACAGACCGAAGCTTTCTTT. Its translation: CATSDVGQTEAFF.

The rearrangement joins TRBV10-1 to TRBJ1-1; TRBD1 aligns across 7 bases. This CDR3 spans 15 amino acids. Looked up from germline, CDR1 is WNHNN and CDR2 is SYGVQD (reference sequence). The V and J ends lost 0 bases and 4 bases, in that order; junction bases with no gene match: 5. The CDR3 is CASSESDRAGTEAFF. The CDR3 coding sequence is TGCGCCAGCAGTGAGTCAGACAGGGCCGGCACTGAAGCTTTCTTT.

In nucleotides, the CDR3 is TGTGCCAGCAGCCACCCCAAGACAGGAGGTAACACCGGGGAGCTGTTTTTT. Protein sequence: CASSHPKTGGNTGELFF. The J gene is TRBJ2-2, the V gene TRBV14, with TRBD1 as a possible D gene (6 bases). V lost 3 bases to trimming and J lost 2 bases, with 16 bases between them. Germline V gives CDR1 SGHDN, CDR2 FVKESK. The CDR3 is made up of 17 amino acids.

The chain links TRBV15 to TRBJ2-7, with D uncertain. This CDR3 has 15 residues. V shed 0 bases and J shed 2 bases, with 11 bases lying between them. Germline assignment: CDR1 LNHNV and CDR2 YYDKDF (reference sequence). The CDR3 coding sequence is TGTGCCACCAGCAGAGATCGACACGCAACCTACGAGCAGTACTTC. This translates into CATSRDRHATYEQYF.

V gene TRBV28 combines with J gene TRBJ2-7; TRBD2 agrees at 10 bases. Germline CDR1 reads MDHEN; CDR2 reads SYDVKM. CDR3 size: 14 residues. V trimming: 2 bases; J trimming: 5 bases; junction bases outside the gene matches: 3. The CDR3 DNA reads as TGTGCCAGCAGTTTAGGCCTAGCGGGAGACGAGCAGTACTTC. It encodes CASSLGLAGDEQYF. Complete variable domain (other parts from reference TRBV28 and TRBJ2-7): DVKVTQSSRYLVKRTGEKVFLECVQDMDHENMFWYRQDPGLGLRLIYFSYDVKMKEKGDIPEGYSVSREKKERFSLILESASTNQTSMYLCASSLGLAGDEQYFGPGTRLTVT.

The rearrangement links TRBV28 to TRBJ1-3; D is unclear. The germline CDR1 and CDR2 sequences are MDHEN and SYDVKM. The CDR3 is 15 amino acids. With 8 bases removed from V and 0 bases from J, the gap between germline ends came to 14 bases. The CDR3 is CASREGAFSGNTIYF. CDR3 in DNA: TGTGCCAGCCGGGAGGGTGCCTTCTCTGGAAACACCATATATTTT.

The DNA of the CDR3 is TGCGCCAGCTCCGGGACTTTACAAGAGACCCAGTACTTC. Its translation is CASSGTLQETQYF. The genes are TRBV4-1 and TRBJ2-5, with D possibly TRBD2 on 6 matching bases. Trimming pared 8 bases from V and 2 bases from J, leaving 12 bases between. Germline V gene data show CDR1 as MGHRA and CDR2 as YSYEKL. This CDR3 has 13 amino acids.

This chain connects TRBV7-9 to TRBJ1-3, with a possible D match to TRBD1 (5 bases). Germline V gene sequence: CDR1 SEHNR, CDR2 FQNEAQ (reference sequence). The CDR3 is made up of 14 amino acids. V shed 4 bases and J shed 2 bases, with 9 bases lying between them. CDR3 sequence (DNA): TGTGCCAGCAGCTCCGGGGGTACTGGAAACACCATATATTTT. It codes for CASSSGGTGNTIYF.

This chain joins TRBV7-9 and TRBJ2-1; D possibly corresponds to TRBD1 (5 bases). The CDR3 spans 14 residues. V gave up 6 bases and J gave up 6 bases, with 15 bases separating them. Per germline, CDR1 SEHNR and CDR2 FQNEAQ (reference sequence). The CDR3 protein is CASRGSGAGNEQFF. The CDR3 nucleotides read TGTGCCAGCAGGGGTAGTGGGGCCGGCAATGAGCAGTTCTTC.

The CDR3 DNA follows: TGCGCCAGCAGCCCAGTTCCAGGTAGCAATCAGCCCCAGCATTTT. Its translation is CASSPVPGSNQPQHF. This chain joins TRBV5-1 and TRBJ1-5, with unresolved D. This CDR3 region has 15 residues. From germline, CDR1 is SGHRS and CDR2 YFSETQ. The germline V and J ends were trimmed by 4 bases and 0 bases, with 11 bases remaining between them.

The chain carries TRBV7-6 and TRBJ2-2, with D perhaps matching TRBD1 (5 bases). Germline CDR1 SGHVS, CDR2 FNYEAQ. The V end lost 6 bases, the J end lost 5 bases, and 10 bases lay between the germline ends. The CDR3 is made up of 13 amino acids. CDR3 sequence: CASSPGWTGELFF. CDR3 sequence (DNA): TGTGCCAGCAGTCCAGGGTGGACCGGGGAGCTGTTTTTT.

CDR3 in DNA: TGTGCCAGCAGTTACTTTCGGGGTCCCTCCTACGAGCAGTACTTC. Its translation is CASSYFRGPSYEQYF. The V gene is TRBV6-5, the J gene TRBJ2-7; tentatively, D is TRBD2 (5 bases). The CDR3 sequence is 15 residues long. The germline V gene has CDR1 MNHEY and CDR2 SVGAGI. Trimming removed 1 base at V and 0 bases at J, with 10 bases between.

The chain joins TRBV4-2 to TRBJ1-1; 11 bases match TRBD1. The length of the CDR3 is 16 residues. The J segment lost 3 bases and the V segment lost 4 bases, leaving 7 bases of the junction unmatched. Germline V gene sequence: CDR1 LGHNA, CDR2 YNFKEQ. The CDR3 reads CASSPWTGGEDTEAFF. The CDR3 DNA follows: TGTGCCAGCAGCCCGTGGACAGGGGGCGAGGACACTGAAGCTTTCTTT.

The J gene is TRBJ1-4, the V gene TRBV3-1 (or the pseudogene TRBV3-2); 9 bases are a match to TRBD1. V lost 3 bases to trimming and J lost 7 bases; unmatched junction nucleotides: 3. This CDR3 is built from 14 residues. Per the germline V gene, CDR1 is LGHDT and CDR2 is YNNKEL (reference sequence). CDR3 sequence: CASSQGQGSEKLFF. CDR3 nucleotides: TGTGCCAGCAGCCAGGGACAGGGAAGTGAAAAACTGTTTTTT.

The rearrangement joins TRBV11-2 to TRBJ2-3, with TRBD2 matching over 8 bases. V was clipped by 5 bases and J by 0 bases; unmatched bases: 13. Germline loops: CDR1 SGHAT, CDR2 FQNNGV. The CDR3 consists of 18 residues. CDR3 region: CASSRRPPRLASTDTQYF. In nucleotides, the CDR3 is TGTGCCAGCAGCCGCCGACCTCCCCGACTAGCGAGCACAGATACGCAGTATTTT.

The J gene is TRBJ1-2, the V gene TRBV10-3; 8 bases agree with TRBD1. The germline V gene has CDR1 ENHRY and CDR2 SYGVKD. After removal of 4 bases from V and 0 bases from J, the junction contained 7 bases not matched to a gene. There are 16 residues in the CDR3. CDR3 coding DNA: TGTGCCATCAGTGGCGGTCGGACAGGGTCTAACTATGGCTACACCTTC. Amino acid sequence: CAISGGRTGSNYGYTF.

V is TRBV9 and J is TRBJ2-6; 12 bases align to TRBD2. Germline values: CDR1 SGDLS, CDR2 YYNGEE. The CDR3 sequence is 16 residues long. V was clipped by 6 bases and J by 4 bases; unmatched bases: 5. CDR3 loop: CASTRTSGVGANVLTF. The DNA for the CDR3 is TGTGCCAGCACCAGGACTAGCGGGGTCGGGGCCAACGTCCTGACTTTC.

This clone appeared a single time. The rearrangement uses TRBV11-2 and TRBJ2-1; a weak D match, TRBD2 (5 bases). V shed 5 bases and J shed 0 bases, with 8 bases lying between them. Germline V lookup: CDR1 SGHAT, CDR2 FQNNGV. The CDR3 consists of 14 residues. CDR3 nucleotide sequence: TGTGCCAGCAGCGCTGGGAGCTCCTACAATGAGCAGTTCTTC. Protein product: CASSAGSSYNEQFF.

This chain joins TRBV5-5 and TRBJ2-7, with 12 bases fitting TRBD1. The CDR3 totals 14 residues. Per the germline V gene, CDR1 is SGHKS and CDR2 is YYEKEE (reference sequence). J gave up 7 bases and V 2 bases, and 4 bases lay outside the gene matches. CDR3 bases: TGTGCCAGCAGCTTAGGGACAGGGGGCCGGGAGCAGTACTTC. Translated: CASSLGTGGREQYF.

The chain is built from TRBV7-2 and TRBJ2-7, with D unresolved. The ends were cut back, 0 bases at V and 0 bases at J, with 9 bases in the middle. The V gene's germline CDR1 is SGHTA and CDR2 FQGNSA. This CDR3 is 15 amino acids long. The chain's CDR3 is CASSLASRSSYEQYF. The CDR3 DNA reads TGTGCCAGCAGCTTAGCCTCCAGGTCCTCCTACGAGCAGTACTTC. Combining the CDR3 with reference TRBV7-2 and TRBJ2-7 gives the whole variable domain GAGVSQSPSNKVTEKGKDVELRCDPISGHTALYWYRQSLGQGLEFLIYFQGNSAPDKSGLPSDRFSAERTGGSVSTLTIQRTQQEDSAVYLCASSLASRSSYEQYFGPGTRLTVT.

The rearrangement joins TRBV7-6 to TRBJ2-2; maybe TRBD1 (6 bases). V lost 5 bases and J 1 base, leaving 11 bases between the germline ends. Germline CDR1 reads SGHVS; CDR2 reads FNYEAQ. The CDR3 covers 15 residues. The CDR3 region is CASSTGTLNTGELFF. In DNA form, the CDR3 reads TGTGCCAGCAGCACAGGGACACTGAACACCGGGGAGCTGTTTTTT.

The CDR3 spells CASSYRGYGYTF. The CDR3 DNA reads as TGTGCCAGCAGTTACAGGGGTTATGGCTACACCTTC. The rearrangement joins TRBV6-5 to TRBJ1-2; D is possibly TRBD1 (5 bases). CDR1 and CDR2 from the germline V gene are MNHEY and SVGAGI. Trimming left V 2 bases short and J 5 bases short, with 6 bases between. The CDR3 sequence is 12 residues long.

The rearrangement links TRBV19 to TRBJ2-2, with TRBD2 matching over 11 bases. V lost 6 bases, J lost 7 bases, and 19 bases stayed unmatched. The CDR3 extends over 19 amino acids. The germline CDR1 and CDR2 sequences are LNHDA and SQIVND (reference sequence). CDR3 DNA: TGTGCCAGTAGCGACGGGGCGGTTAGCGGGAGGGCTCCGGGCGGGGAGCTGTTTTTT. This encodes CASSDGAVSGRAPGGELFF.

This clone was seen just once. The chain has TRBV5-1 and TRBJ2-5; 9 bases fit TRBD1. The CDR3 totals 14 residues. Germline assignment: CDR1 SGHRS and CDR2 YFSETQ. The J segment lost 4 bases and the V segment lost 4 bases, leaving 5 bases of the junction unmatched. CDR3 protein: CASSRGTGRETQYF. For the CDR3, the DNA is TGCGCCAGCAGCAGAGGGACAGGGAGAGAGACCCAGTACTTC.

The count of this clone is one. The V and J genes are TRBV21-1 and TRBJ1-2; the table's D gene call, TRBD1, was not cross checked with the DNA. TRBV21-1 represents a pseudogene. The CDR3 contains 17 residues. Here the CDR3 DNA reads TGTGCCAGCAGCAGTCACAGGGGGCCTCAATCTAACTATGGCTACACCTTC. Translated: CASSSHRGPQSNYGYTF.